These 6 T cell receptor beta chains were sequenced from one sample in a study of human T cells and chemical hapten exposure. TCRdb used MiXCR to reprocess the RACE reads, holding one entry per CDR3 protein. Of more than 80,000 distinct CDR3 sequences listed, 9% to 15% are singletons. Time point of the sample: pre-sensitization, week 0. Indicated treatment: therapeutic diphenylcyclopropenone sensitization with weekly scalp DPC. Specimen: whole blood, collected in connection with sensitization to the hapten diphenylcyclopropenone (DPC). The receptors were sampled from a woman in her forties or fifties with alopecia areata. Some clones in this sample may be carry-over from other donors' samples.

This clonotype was counted many times. This chain joins TRBV2 and TRBJ1-3; D is unclear. Between the trimmed V and J ends, which lost 7 bases and 10 bases, there was a span of 17 bases. CDR1 and CDR2 from the germline V gene are SNHLY and FYNNEI. The CDR3 has 13 amino acids. This chain's CDR3 is CASTPNPSGTIYF. The CDR3 DNA sequence: TGTGCCAGCACCCCGAATCCGTCTGGGACCATATATTTT.

In its sample, this clonotype was seen many times. V usage is TRBV28 and J usage is TRBJ2-7; TRBD2 agrees at 9 bases. V gave up 3 bases and J gave up 1 base; unmatched junction bases: 4. The CDR3 loop spans 15 amino acids. Germline V CDR1 and CDR2: MDHEN, SYDVKM. The CDR3 coding sequence is TGTGCCAGCAGTTTTACAACTAGCGGGTCCTACGAGCAGTACTTC. It is translated as CASSFTTSGSYEQYF. Together with reference TRBV28 and TRBJ2-7, the CDR3 gives the full variable domain: DVKVTQSSRYLVKRTGEKVFLECVQDMDHENMFWYRQDPGLGLRLIYFSYDVKMKEKGDIPEGYSVSREKKERFSLILESASTNQTSMYLCASSFTTSGSYEQYFGPGTRLTVT.

The rearrangement joins TRBV27 to TRBJ1-5, with TRBD1 identical over 7 bases. With V trimmed by 2 bases and J by 2 bases, 6 bases remained unmatched. This CDR3 has 16 residues. Germline values: CDR1 MNHEY, CDR2 SMNVEV (reference sequence). The CDR3: CASSLTGDGGNQPQHF. CDR3 DNA sequence: TGTGCCAGCAGTTTAACAGGGGACGGGGGCAATCAGCCCCAGCATTTT.

The V call is TRBV12-3 or TRBV12-4, the J call TRBJ2-6; D uncertain. V lost 5 bases to trimming and J lost 0 bases, with 8 bases between them. This CDR3 has 15 residues. Here the CDR3 DNA reads TGTGCCAGCAGTACCACAGCCTCTGGGGCCAACGTCCTGACTTTC. It is translated as CASSTTASGANVLTF.

The chain joins TRBV7-9 to TRBJ2-3, with TRBD1 matching 8 bases. J gave up 6 bases and V 5 bases, and 10 bases lay outside the gene matches. The CDR3 is made up of 15 amino acids. Germline assignment: CDR1 SEHNR and CDR2 FQNEAQ (reference sequence). For the CDR3, the DNA is TGTGCCAGCAGCGCCGGGACAGGAGGCTTGGATACGCAGTATTTT. Its translation: CASSAGTGGLDTQYF.

The rearrangement links TRBV5-5 to TRBJ1-1, with D uncertain. CDR1 and CDR2 (germline): SGHKS, YYEKEE (reference sequence). Trimming pared 4 bases from V and 1 base from J, leaving 14 bases between. The CDR3 has 15 residues. The CDR3 protein is CASSLVDTKNTEAFF. The CDR3 region has the DNA TGTGCCAGCAGCCTCGTGGATACAAAGAACACTGAAGCTTTCTTT.